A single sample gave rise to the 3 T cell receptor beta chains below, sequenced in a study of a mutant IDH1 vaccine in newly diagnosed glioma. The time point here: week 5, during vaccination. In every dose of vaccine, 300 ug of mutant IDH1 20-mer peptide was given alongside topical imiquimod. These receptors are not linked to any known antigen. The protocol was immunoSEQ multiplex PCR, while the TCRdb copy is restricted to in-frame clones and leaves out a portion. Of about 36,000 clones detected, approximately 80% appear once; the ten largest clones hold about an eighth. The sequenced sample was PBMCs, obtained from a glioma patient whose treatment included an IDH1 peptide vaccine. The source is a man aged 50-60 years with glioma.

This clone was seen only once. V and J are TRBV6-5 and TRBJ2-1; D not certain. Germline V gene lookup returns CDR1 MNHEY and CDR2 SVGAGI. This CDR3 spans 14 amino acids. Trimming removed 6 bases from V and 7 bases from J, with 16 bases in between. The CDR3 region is CASRLSLYGNEQFF. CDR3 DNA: TGTGCCAGCAGGCTCTCCCTGTATGGGAATGAGCAGTTCTTC.

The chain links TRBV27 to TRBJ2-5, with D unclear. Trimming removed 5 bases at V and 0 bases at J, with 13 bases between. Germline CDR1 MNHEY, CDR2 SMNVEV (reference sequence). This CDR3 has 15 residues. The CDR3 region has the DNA TGTGCCAGCAGTACCCCCTCGGCGGACCAAGAGACCCAGTACTTC. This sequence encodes CASSTPSADQETQYF.

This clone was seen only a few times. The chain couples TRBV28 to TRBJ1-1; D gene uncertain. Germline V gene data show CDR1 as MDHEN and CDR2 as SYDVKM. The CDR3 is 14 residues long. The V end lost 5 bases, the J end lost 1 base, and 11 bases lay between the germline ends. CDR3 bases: TGTGCCAGCAGTAACGGAAATTGGAACACTGAAGCTTTCTTT. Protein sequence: CASSNGNWNTEAFF.